This TCR beta chain comes out of a study of monozygotic twins with inflammatory bowel disease. Reprocessing the 5' RACE reads, TCRdb reports a single entry for every CDR3 protein and omits DNA. The clone table shows approximately 400,000 distinct CDR3 sequences, with the ten largest holding roughly 2.3%. CDR1 is SQVTM and CDR2 is ANQGSEA in the germline V gene. The CDR3 extends over 15 amino acids. For every donor, one blood sample of approximately 2.6 ml was drawn. V gene TRBV29-1 combines with J gene TRBJ2-1. The sequence came from a human donor with ulcerative colitis or Crohn's disease, or a healthy co-twin of an affected twin (not recorded which). The sequenced material came from blood. This CDR3 is CSVETDSSSYNEQFF.